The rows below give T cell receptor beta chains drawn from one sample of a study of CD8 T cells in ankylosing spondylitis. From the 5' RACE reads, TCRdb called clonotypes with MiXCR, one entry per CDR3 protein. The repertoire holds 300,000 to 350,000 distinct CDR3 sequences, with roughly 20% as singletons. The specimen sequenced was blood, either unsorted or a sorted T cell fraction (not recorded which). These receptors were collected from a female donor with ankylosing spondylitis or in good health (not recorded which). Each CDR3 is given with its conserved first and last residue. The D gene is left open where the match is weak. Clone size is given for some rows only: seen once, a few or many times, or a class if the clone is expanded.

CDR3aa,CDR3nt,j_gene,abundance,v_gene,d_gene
CSARDRTGGTEAFF,TGCAGTGCTAGAGATCGGACAGGAGGTACTGAAGCTTTCTTT,TRBJ1-1,NA,TRBV20-1,TRBD1
CSARGGVNTDTQYF,TGCAGTGCTAGAGGGGGCGTCAACACAGATACGCAGTATTTT,TRBJ2-3,many,TRBV20-1,NA
CASSWALQGNTGELFF,TGCGCCAGCAGCTGGGCCCTCCAGGGGAACACCGGGGAGCTGTTTTTT,TRBJ2-2,few,TRBV5-1,NA
CSARDPSPYNEKLFF,TGCAGTGCTAGAGATCCGAGCCCCTATAATGAAAAACTGTTTTTT,TRBJ1-4,NA,TRBV20-1,NA
CASSPFTSGRWNEQFF,TGTGCCAGCAGCCCATTCACTAGTGGGCGGTGGAATGAGCAGTTCTTC,TRBJ2-1,few,TRBV7-9,NA
CASSTTPAGGYTF,TGTGCCAGCAGTACGACCCCTGCCGGAGGCTACACCTTC,TRBJ1-2,few,TRBV6-1,NA
CASSVGGGRGSAKNIQYF,TGTGCCAGCAGCGTAGGGGGCGGGAGAGGGTCGGCCAAAAACATTCAGTACTTC,TRBJ2-4,NA,TRBV9,TRBD2
CAISQSTGEGTEAFF,TGTGCCATCAGCCAGTCAACAGGGGAGGGAACTGAAGCTTTCTTT,TRBJ1-1,NA,TRBV10-3,TRBD1
CASSFTSGSEQFF,TGTGCCAGCAGTTTTACCTCCGGCTCTGAGCAGTTCTTC,TRBJ2-1,NA,TRBV28,NA
CASKRGMNTEAFF,TGTGCCAGCAAGAGGGGAATGAACACTGAAGCTTTCTTT,TRBJ1-1,few,TRBV3-1,NA
CASSLGGIDTEAFF,TGTGCCAGCAGCTTGGGGGGAATAGACACTGAAGCTTTCTTT,TRBJ1-1,NA,TRBV12-3/TRBV12-4,NA
CASSKDRGLYEQYF,TGTGCCAGCAGCAAGGACAGGGGGTTGTACGAGCAGTACTTC,TRBJ2-7,few,TRBV7-2,TRBD1
CATSEAGRANTGELFF,TGTGCCACCAGTGAGGCAGGAAGAGCGAACACCGGGGAGCTGTTTTTT,TRBJ2-2,NA,TRBV24-1,NA
CASSYPAPPGAGELFF,TGTGCCAGCAGTTACCCTGCCCCCCCAGGGGCCGGGGAGCTGTTTTTT,TRBJ2-2,NA,TRBV6-5,NA
CASSARDRAGANVLTF,TGTGCCAGCAGTGCCAGGGACAGGGCTGGGGCCAACGTCCTGACTTTC,TRBJ2-6,few,TRBV12-3/TRBV12-4,TRBD1
CSASSQGANTDTQYF,TGCAGTGCTAGTTCACAGGGGGCCAACACAGATACGCAGTATTTT,TRBJ2-3,NA,TRBV20-1,TRBD1
CASSRLAGGSTDTQYF,TGCGCCAGCTCCCGACTAGCGGGAGGATCAACAGATACGCAGTATTTT,TRBJ2-3,many,TRBV10-1,TRBD2
CSGRRGTDTQYF,TGCAGCGGCCGCCGAGGCACAGATACGCAGTATTTT,TRBJ2-3,few,TRBV29-1,NA
CSANRGTSGRSSYEQYF,TGCAGTGCTAACCGGGGGACTAGCGGTAGGAGCTCCTACGAGCAGTACTTC,TRBJ2-7,few,TRBV20-1,TRBD2
CASSRRYAEKYTGELFF,TGTGCCAGCAGCCGCCGCTACGCGGAGAAGTACACCGGGGAGCTGTTTTTT,TRBJ2-2,few,TRBV3-1,NA
CAISEAPGPMEAFF,TGTGCCATCAGTGAGGCCCCGGGGCCGATGGAAGCTTTCTTT,TRBJ1-1,NA,TRBV10-3,NA
CASSQGRGSGRDTQYF,TGCGCCAGCAGCCAAGGCCGAGGTAGCGGGAGAGATACGCAGTATTTT,TRBJ2-3,few,TRBV4-3,TRBD2
CASSTLAGQRTDTQYF,TGTGCCAGCAGCACACTAGCGGGACAACGCACAGATACGCAGTATTTT,TRBJ2-3,many,TRBV7-2,TRBD2
CASSQDLARGKTQYF,TGCGCCAGCAGCCAAGATCTGGCCAGGGGGAAGACCCAGTACTTC,TRBJ2-5,many,TRBV4-3,TRBD1
CSAPGDRYGYTF,TGCAGTGCTCCCGGTGATCGCTATGGCTACACCTTC,TRBJ1-2,NA,TRBV20-1,NA
CSAREGAKQYF,TGCAGTGCTAGAGAGGGGGCTAAGCAGTACTTC,TRBJ2-7,NA,TRBV20-1,NA
CASSQGPEMNTEAFF,TGCGCCAGCAGCCAAGGTCCGGAGATGAACACTGAAGCTTTCTTT,TRBJ1-1,many,TRBV4-3,NA
CASSITGDNQPQHF,TGTGCCAGCAGCATAACAGGAGATAATCAGCCCCAGCATTTT,TRBJ1-5,NA,TRBV21-1,NA